A single sample is the source of the 31 T cell receptor beta chains below, sequenced in a study of shared clonotypes between healthy human individuals. CD8 cells regarded as naive lacked CD45RO, were positively chosen for CCR7, and omitted terminally differentiated effector memory CD45RA+ cells. TCRdb's table, derived via immunoSEQ multiplex PCR, lists solely in-frame clones and lacks some. The sample includes millions of clones, about 95% seen only once; the top ten take more than 0.95%. Sequencing was done on a sample of naive CD8+ T cells sorted from blood. These receptors were taken from a man aged 18 to 30 in good health.

V gene TRBV25-1 combines with J gene TRBJ2-2; 12 bases line up with TRBD2. J was trimmed by 6 bases and V by 6 bases; bases with no gene match: 2. Germline V CDR1 and CDR2: MGHDK, SYGVNS. The CDR3 contains 14 residues. The CDR3 DNA is TGTGCCAGCAGCCTAGCGGGAGGGCCCGGGGAGCTGTTTTTT. Translation gives CASSLAGGPGELFF.

The gene calls are TRBV5-6 and TRBJ2-7, with TRBD1 as a possible D gene (5 bases). This CDR3 contains 14 residues. Germline assignment: CDR1 SGHDT and CDR2 YYEEEE. Deletions cut 2 bases from V and 2 bases from J, with 11 bases between. The CDR3 DNA reads TGTGCCAGCAGCTTACCAGGGAAAACCTACGAGCAGTACTTC. Its protein product is CASSLPGKTYEQYF.

This sequence joins TRBV7-3 and TRBJ2-1, with D hard to call. The CDR3 loop spans 13 amino acids. Germline-derived CDR1 and CDR2 are SGHTA and FQGTGA. V was shortened by 4 bases and J by 2 bases, with 6 bases between the two germline ends. CDR3 nucleotide sequence: TGTGCCAGCAGCTCGACACCCTACAATGAGCAGTTCTTC. Its translation: CASSSTPYNEQFF.

This sequence joins TRBV7-3 and TRBJ2-2; TRBD2 agrees at 7 bases. The CDR3 contains 16 residues. The germline gives CDR1 SGHTA, CDR2 FQGTGA. The ends lost 5 bases at V and 2 bases at J; junction bases unmatched: 8. Here the CDR3 DNA reads TGTGCCAGCAGCCCAATTAGCGGGCCTAACACCGGGGAGCTGTTTTTT. Its translation: CASSPISGPNTGELFF.

The genes are TRBV9 and TRBJ2-1; TRBD2 matches 12 bases. J was trimmed by 12 bases and V by 1 base; bases with no gene match: 8. Germline values: CDR1 SGDLS, CDR2 YYNGEE. This CDR3 region has 15 residues. This CDR3 is CASSVSLAGGSGQFF. CDR3 DNA sequence: TGTGCCAGCAGCGTATCGCTAGCGGGAGGGTCTGGGCAGTTCTTC. The whole variable domain, remainder taken from reference TRBV9 and TRBJ2-1, is DSGVTQTPKHLITATGQRVTLRCSPRSGDLSVYWYQQSLDQGLQFLIQYYNGEERAKGNILERFSAQQFPDLHSELNLSSLELGDSALYFCASSVSLAGGSGQFFGPGTRLTVL.

The rearrangement joins TRBV7-2 to TRBJ2-1; 8 bases match TRBD1. Germline V lookup: CDR1 SGHTA, CDR2 FQGNSA. The CDR3 has 15 amino acids. Trimming at V came to 5 bases and at J to 4 bases, leaving 7 bases not matched to a gene. The CDR3 nucleotides read TGTGCCAGCAGCCAAGACAGGGGCTCTTACAATGAGCAGTTCTTC. Amino acids: CASSQDRGSYNEQFF.

For this clone: At the DNA level, this CDR3 is encoded by other sequences in the same sample as well. The J gene is TRBJ2-7, the V gene TRBV5-1; TRBD1 aligns across 9 bases. After removal of 0 bases from V and 2 bases from J, the junction contained 3 bases not matched to a gene. CDR1 and CDR2 from the germline V gene are SGHRS and YFSETQ. The CDR3 runs to 15 residues. CDR3 bases: TGCGCCAGCAGCTTGGAGGGACAGGGAGCCTACGAGCAGTACTTC. This sequence encodes CASSLEGQGAYEQYF.

The chain carries TRBV27 and TRBJ1-2; 8 nucleotides align to TRBD1. This CDR3 contains 14 residues. The ends lost 3 bases at V and 7 bases at J; junction bases unmatched: 7. Germline values: CDR1 MNHEY, CDR2 SMNVEV (reference sequence). The DNA for the CDR3 is TGTGCCAGCAGTTTTGACAGGGGAAGTGGTGGCTACACCTTC. Its protein is CASSFDRGSGGYTF.

This chain joins TRBV5-6 and TRBJ1-1, with 7 positions matching TRBD1. Unmatched junction bases numbered 2, after V lost 3 bases and J lost 0 bases. The CDR3 runs 14 residues. Germline V gene data show CDR1 as SGHDT and CDR2 as YYEEEE. The CDR3 is CASSSTGMNTEAFF. In DNA form, the CDR3 reads TGTGCCAGCAGCTCGACAGGGATGAACACTGAAGCTTTCTTT.

V and J are TRBV4-1 and TRBJ2-7, with 13 nucleotides matching TRBD2. The length of the CDR3 is 14 residues. Germline V CDR1 and CDR2: MGHRA, YSYEKL. With 4 bases clipped from V and 6 bases from J, the junction kept 3 bases outside the gene matches. In nucleotides, the CDR3 is TGCGCCAGCAGCCTCGGGACTAGCGGGGTCGAGCAGTACTTC. This sequence encodes CASSLGTSGVEQYF.

The chain is built from TRBV11-2 and TRBJ1-6; D gene unclear. V shed 4 bases and J shed 10 bases, with 5 bases lying between them. In germline, CDR1 is SGHAT, CDR2 FQNNGV. The CDR3 extends over 11 amino acids. The CDR3 nucleotides read TGTGCCAGCAGCTCCGCCTCACCCCTCCACTTT. This gives the protein CASSSASPLHF.

The count of this clone is one. The same CDR3 arises from other DNA sequences in this sample as well. The chain combines TRBV7-9 with TRBJ2-1; D not certain. The V gene lost 2 bases and the J gene lost 4 bases, with 6 bases spanning the gap. This CDR3 spans 13 amino acids. The germline V gene has CDR1 SEHNR and CDR2 FQNEAQ (reference sequence). CDR3 amino acids: CASSLPRYNEQFF. Here the CDR3 DNA reads TGTGCCAGCAGCTTACCAAGATACAATGAGCAGTTCTTC.

The chain is built from TRBV4-1 and TRBJ2-3; perhaps TRBD2 as D (5 bases). The CDR3 is 13 amino acids. V gave up 0 bases and J gave up 8 bases, with 9 bases separating them. Germline CDR1 is MGHRA and CDR2 is YSYEKL. The CDR3 nucleotides read TGCGCCAGCAGCCAAGAAGTAGCGCTTACGCAGTATTTT. Its protein product is CASSQEVALTQYF.

This clone was counted once. The chain carries TRBV6-5 and TRBJ2-3; 8 bases agree with TRBD2. Losses at the gene ends were 1 base for V and 0 bases for J; bases not matched to a gene: 3. The CDR3 is 16 amino acids. Germline CDR1 is MNHEY and CDR2 is SVGAGI. CDR3 DNA: TGTGCCAGCAGTTACTTTGGCGGGGGGAGCACAGATACGCAGTATTTT. Its translation is CASSYFGGGSTDTQYF.

The V gene is TRBV4-3, the J gene TRBJ2-1; the match to TRBD1 covers 11 bases. The CDR3 contains 16 residues. V lost 4 bases, J lost 6 bases, and 8 bases stayed unmatched. Germline V lookup: CDR1 LGHNA, CDR2 YSLEER. The CDR3 is CASSPGTGGLGNEQFF. The CDR3 DNA follows: TGCGCCAGCAGCCCAGGGACAGGGGGGTTGGGCAATGAGCAGTTCTTC.

The rearrangement uses TRBV4-3 and TRBJ1-6; D not resolved. Germline V gene sequence: CDR1 LGHNA, CDR2 YSLEER. With 1 base removed from V and 8 bases from J, the gap between germline ends came to 15 bases. The CDR3 has 16 amino acids. CDR3 sequence: CASSQVGRNFDSPLHF. The DNA for the CDR3 is TGCGCCAGCAGCCAAGTCGGCAGGAACTTTGATTCACCCCTCCACTTT.

The chain employs TRBV2 and TRBJ2-3; 15 positions agree with TRBD2. Trimming removed 5 bases from V and 3 bases from J; junction bases left unmatched: 6. The CDR3 has 17 amino acids. Germline V gene data show CDR1 as SNHLY and CDR2 as FYNNEI. CDR3 nucleotides: TGTGCCAGCAGTTATGGACTAGCGGGGGGGCCGACAGATACGCAGTATTTT. Translating it yields CASSYGLAGGPTDTQYF.

This chain links TRBV7-6 with TRBJ2-3; TRBD2 matches 8 bases. The CDR3 is 19 amino acids. V trimming: 5 bases; J trimming: 2 bases; junction bases outside the gene matches: 18. Germline V gives CDR1 SGHVS, CDR2 FNYEAQ. CDR3 coding DNA: TGTGCCAGCAGCGAACCTAGAGGGATTAGCGGGGATTACACAGATACGCAGTATTTT. It is translated as CASSEPRGISGDYTDTQYF.

As concerns this clone: Other DNA sequences from this sample encode an identical CDR3 as well. J is TRBJ1-1 and V is TRBV15; D remains ambiguous. This CDR3 has 13 residues. V was pared by 1 base and J by 3 bases, with 6 bases between. The germline CDR1 and CDR2 sequences are LNHNV and YYDKDF (reference sequence). CDR3: CATSRAGDTEAFF. The CDR3 coding sequence is TGTGCCACCAGCAGAGCTGGGGACACTGAAGCTTTCTTT.

This clone was detected only once. The chain is built from TRBV21-1 and TRBJ2-7; the D call in the table, TRBD1, was not verified against the DNA. TRBV21-1 is a pseudogene segment. The length of the CDR3 is 14 residues. In nucleotides, the CDR3 is TGTGCCAGCAGCCTACGACATGGGTCCTACGAGCAGTACTTC. It is translated as CASSLRHGSYEQYF.

The genes are TRBV28 and TRBJ1-2; TRBD1 aligns across 7 bases. The CDR3 consists of 13 residues. Losses at the gene ends were 8 bases for V and 7 bases for J; bases not matched to a gene: 10. CDR1 is MDHEN, CDR2 SYDVKM, per germline. CDR3 in amino acids: CASRDSQPIGYTF. The CDR3 bases are TGTGCCAGCCGGGACAGCCAACCTATTGGCTACACCTTC.

J is TRBJ1-1 and V is TRBV2, with no clear D. Germline CDR1 is SNHLY and CDR2 is FYNNEI. The length of the CDR3 is 12 residues. Trimming shortened V by 3 bases and J by 9 bases, and 11 bases separated the two germline ends. The CDR3 DNA reads TGTGCCAGCAGTGAGGCAGACCCTAAAGCTTTCTTT. Translating it yields CASSEADPKAFF. The whole variable domain, remainder taken from reference TRBV2 and TRBJ1-1, is EPEVTQTPSHQVTQMGQEVILRCVPISNHLYFYWYRQILGQKVEFLVSFYNNEISEKSEIFDDQFSVERPDGSNFTLKIRSTKLEDSAMYFCASSEADPKAFFGQGTRLTVV.

This chain links TRBV10-3 with TRBJ2-3, with a tentative D call TRBD2 (5 bases). The CDR3 sequence is 14 residues long. Germline CDR1 is ENHRY and CDR2 is SYGVKD. V lost 4 bases to trimming and J lost 4 bases, with 12 bases between them. CDR3 sequence: CAISGSGSADTQYF. CDR3 nucleotide sequence: TGTGCCATCAGTGGGAGTGGGAGCGCAGATACGCAGTATTTT.

The V gene is TRBV2, the J gene TRBJ2-5; no definite D call. CDR1 is SNHLY and CDR2 is FYNNEI in the germline V gene. V was cut by 5 bases and J by 2 bases, with 6 bases left in between. The CDR3 length is 12 residues. In DNA, the CDR3 is TGTGCCAGCAGTAGGCTGCAAGAGACCCAGTACTTC. Translated: CASSRLQETQYF. Full variable domain (remainder filled in from reference TRBV2 and TRBJ2-5): EPEVTQTPSHQVTQMGQEVILRCVPISNHLYFYWYRQILGQKVEFLVSFYNNEISEKSEIFDDQFSVERPDGSNFTLKIRSTKLEDSAMYFCASSRLQETQYFGPGTRLLVL.

The chain combines TRBV4-1 with TRBJ2-7; D is undetermined. CDR3 length: 15 amino acids. CDR1 and CDR2 from the germline V gene are MGHRA and YSYEKL. V lost 0 bases and J 1 base, leaving 10 bases between the germline ends. The CDR3 region has the DNA TGCGCCAGCAGCCAAGAGCTTTACGGATCCTACGAGCAGTACTTC. Amino acids: CASSQELYGSYEQYF.

The rearrangement joins TRBV7-8 to TRBJ1-5; perhaps TRBD1 as D (6 bases). Trimming took off 1 base at V and 3 bases at J, with 10 bases between the two ends. CDR1 SGHVS and CDR2 FQNEAQ come from the germline V gene. This CDR3 is 15 amino acids long. CDR3 sequence: CASSLGQGFNQPQHF. DNA of the CDR3: TGTGCCAGCAGCTTAGGGCAGGGGTTCAATCAGCCCCAGCATTTT.

The chain uses TRBV6-5 and TRBJ2-7; perhaps TRBD1 as D (6 bases). This CDR3 spans 15 amino acids. The V gene's germline CDR1 is MNHEY and CDR2 SVGAGI. Trimming pared 4 bases from V and 0 bases from J, leaving 13 bases between. The CDR3 sequence: CASSLLTGSSYEQYF. CDR3 nucleotide sequence: TGTGCCAGCAGTTTACTAACAGGGAGCTCCTACGAGCAGTACTTC.

Comment on this clone: Other DNA sequences within the sample encode an identical CDR3. The chain joins TRBV4-1 to TRBJ1-4, with 8 nucleotides matching TRBD1. Losses at the gene ends were 1 base for V and 2 bases for J; bases not matched to a gene: 3. The CDR3 contains 16 residues. Germline-derived CDR1 and CDR2 are MGHRA and YSYEKL. The CDR3 DNA is TGCGCCAGCAGCCAAGGGCAGGGGGCCACTAATGAAAAACTGTTTTTT. It is translated as CASSQGQGATNEKLFF.

The chain recombines TRBV28 with TRBJ2-7, with TRBD1 identical over 10 bases. J lost 3 bases, V lost 6 bases, and 5 bases had no gene match. CDR1 is MDHEN and CDR2 is SYDVKM in the germline V gene. CDR3 size: 14 residues. Here the CDR3 reads CASSQTGGGYEQYF. The CDR3 DNA is TGTGCCAGCAGCCAGACAGGGGGCGGCTACGAGCAGTACTTC.

This chain links TRBV5-6 with TRBJ1-1; D gene unclear. The CDR3 consists of 18 residues. Trimming shortened V by 0 bases and J by 0 bases, and 18 bases separated the two germline ends. Germline CDR1 is SGHDT and CDR2 is YYEEEE. For the CDR3, the DNA is TGTGCCAGCAGCTTGGTCGGTATCACTGAGTACATGAACACTGAAGCTTTCTTT. This codes for CASSLVGITEYMNTEAFF. The full variable domain, completed using reference TRBV5-6 and TRBJ1-1, is DAGVTQSPTHLIKTRGQQVTLRCSPKSGHDTVSWYQQALGQGPQFIFQYYEEEERQRGNFPDRFSGHQFPNYSSELNVNALLLGDSALYLCASSLVGITEYMNTEAFFGQGTRLTVV.

The chain joins TRBV11-2 to TRBJ2-7; TRBD2 agrees at 13 bases. Germline V gives CDR1 SGHAT, CDR2 FQNNGV. The CDR3 is made up of 16 amino acids. V shed 4 bases, J shed 0 bases, and the junction held 3 bases outside the gene matches. The CDR3 is CASSSGTSGVSYEQYF. The CDR3 nucleotides are TGTGCCAGCAGCTCAGGGACTAGCGGGGTCTCCTACGAGCAGTACTTC.